The 8 T cell receptor beta chains in this list originate from one sample, sequenced in a study of a mutant IDH1 vaccine in newly diagnosed glioma. Their antigens are not known. Time point specified: week 35, safety follow-up. With topical imiquimod, each dose of the vaccine consisted of 300 ug of mutant IDH1 20-mer peptide. The method was immunoSEQ multiplex PCR; TCRdb's version includes in-frame clones alone and lacks a portion of them. The sample carries around 60,000 clones, roughly 79% recorded once. The sample consisted of PBMCs, taken from a glioma patient whose treatment included an IDH1 peptide vaccine. The receptors derive from a man aged 35-49 years with glioma.

The chain is built from TRBV7-2 and TRBJ1-6; TRBD1 is a possible D gene (5 bases). The CDR3 length is 14 residues. Trimming shortened V by 6 bases and J by 12 bases, and 18 bases separated the two germline ends. Germline CDR1 SGHTA, CDR2 FQGNSA. The CDR3, as DNA: TGTGCCAGCAGGCCCCCGGGACGGCCTGAACCCCTCCACTTT. Protein sequence: CASRPPGRPEPLHF.

This sequence joins TRBV30 and TRBJ2-7, with D perhaps TRBD1 (6 bases). Germline V gives CDR1 GTSNPN, CDR2 SVGIG (reference sequence). Trimming stripped 1 base from V and 3 bases from J, with 7 bases between. The CDR3 spans 12 residues. The CDR3 region is CAWSGGGYEQYF. For the CDR3, the DNA is TGTGCCTGGAGTGGAGGGGGCTACGAGCAGTACTTC.

V and J are TRBV7-8 and TRBJ2-5; no reliable D call. The CDR3 is 13 amino acids. Germline-derived CDR1 and CDR2 are SGHVS and FQNEAQ. Trimming stripped 1 base from V and 7 bases from J, with 10 bases between. Written as DNA, the CDR3 is TGTGCCAGCAGCTTAGAACAGTTCGGGACCCAGTACTTC. This codes for CASSLEQFGTQYF.

The chain combines TRBV6-1 with TRBJ2-4; 7 positions agree with TRBD2. The ends lost 4 bases at V and 3 bases at J; junction bases unmatched: 9. Germline V gene sequence: CDR1 MNHNS, CDR2 SASEGT. The CDR3 runs 16 residues. CDR3 in DNA: TGTGCCAGCAGTGGACGGGAAGCGGGGCGCAAAAACATTCAGTACTTC. It yields the protein CASSGREAGRKNIQYF.

This clone was observed a handful of times. The same CDR3 also results from other DNA sequences found in this sample. The rearrangement links TRBV15 to TRBJ2-7, with TRBD2 matching over 8 bases. Unmatched junction bases numbered 6, after V lost 3 bases and J lost 2 bases. CDR1 and CDR2 from the germline V gene are LNHNV and YYDKDF (reference sequence). This CDR3 spans 15 amino acids. The CDR3 region has the DNA TGTGCCACCAGCAGTGGCCTAGCGGGCGCCTACGAGCAGTACTTC. Encoded protein: CATSSGLAGAYEQYF.

CDR3 sequence reads: CSVEGTLYGYTF. CDR3 nucleotides: TGCAGCGTTGAAGGGACCCTCTATGGCTACACCTTC. V gene TRBV29-1 combines with J gene TRBJ1-2, with D uncertain. CDR3 length: 12 residues. Germline CDR1 and CDR2: SQVTM and ANQGSEA. V was clipped by 1 base and J by 4 bases, with 7 bases between them.

On this clone itself: The junction and the germline gene differ at one end; a read error may be behind it. This chain links TRBV7-7 with TRBJ2-7; 9 bases are shared with TRBD1. Germline CDR1 is SSHAT and CDR2 is FNYEAQ (reference sequence). CDR3 length equals 15 residues. The CDR3, as DNA: TGTGCTAGCAGCTTGCCGGGACAGGGACCCTACGAGCAGTACTTC. Translating it yields CASSLPGQGPYEQYF.

This clone was seen a handful of times. V gene TRBV4-2 combines with J gene TRBJ1-6, with D possibly being TRBD1 (5 bases). The CDR3 length is 16 residues. V lost 0 bases to trimming and J lost 10 bases, with 16 bases between them. The germline V gene has CDR1 LGHNA and CDR2 YNFKEQ. CDR3 sequence (DNA): TGTGCCAGCAGCCAAGATCGTGCCCTTAGGGACTCACCCCTCCACTTT. It translates to CASSQDRALRDSPLHF.